The entry below gives a single T cell receptor (beta chain) sequence along with its context. These data originate in a study of shared T cell receptors in the human thymus. Profiled with immunoSEQ multiplex PCR; TCRdb holds only in-frame clones, not every one. Of hundreds of thousands of clones in the sample, 75% to 80% were seen once. Germline V gene sequence: CDR1 MNHEY, CDR2 SMNVEV (reference sequence). V dropped 6 bases and J dropped 1 base, with 19 bases sitting between them. This CDR3 has 17 amino acids. These same data were also listed under a study on human thymus T cells. In that study: Infants served as donors; they were healthy and Finnish and were having corrective surgery for congenital heart defects. Thymic material originated from resections removed in the course of corrective heart surgery. There appeared to be biased usage of V and J genes in thymic and blood repertoires. Unrelated people showed highly overlapping thymic repertoires, related research reported.

The J gene is TRBJ1-5, the V gene TRBV27, with unresolved D. This clonotype was sampled from a boy under three years old with a congenital heart defect. The sequenced material came from thymocytes. CDR3: CASSHMMADTSNQPQHF. The CDR3 DNA is TGTGCCAGCAGCCACATGATGGCAGACACCAGCAATCAGCCCCAGCATTTT.